The 12 T cell receptor beta chains below come from one sample, sequenced in a study of T cells after posttransplantation cyclophosphamide. The repertoire was sequenced with immunoSEQ multiplex PCR; TCRdb's copy has only in-frame clones and lacks some. The sample lists 9,500 to 12,000 clones, 90% to 95% occurring once. Cyclophosphamide on days +3 and +4 followed busulfan-fludarabine conditioning and a marrow graft. This specimen consisted of PBMCs, obtained after allogeneic stem cell transplant with posttransplant cyclophosphamide. The receptors stem from a female patient aged 30 to 45 who received an allogeneic stem cell transplant from an unrelated donor, was CMV-positive, and had no GVHD. Among the T cells, some may be from the graft donor.

The V gene is TRBV4-1, the J gene TRBJ1-2; D unresolved. The CDR3 contains 13 residues. Germline V gene sequence: CDR1 MGHRA, CDR2 YSYEKL. V was trimmed by 3 bases and J by 4 bases, leaving 9 bases between them. The CDR3 loop is CASSQGAIYGYTF. In DNA, the CDR3 is TGCGCCAGCAGCCAGGGAGCCATCTATGGCTACACCTTC.

This sequence joins TRBV10-3 and TRBJ2-7; no clear D. CDR3 length equals 12 residues. The V gene's germline CDR1 is ENHRY and CDR2 SYGVKD. V was clipped by 5 bases and J by 1 base, with 6 bases between them. The chain's CDR3 is CAISTESYEQYF. In DNA form, the CDR3 reads TGTGCCATCAGTACAGAGTCCTACGAGCAGTACTTC.

The gene calls are TRBV7-2 and TRBJ1-6, with a weak D call TRBD1 (5 bases). CDR1 and CDR2 (germline): SGHTA, FQGNSA. V was pared by 5 bases and J by 7 bases, with 18 bases between. The CDR3 has 16 amino acids. CDR3 sequence (DNA): TGTGCCAGCAGCGGAGGGGACCGCTTGTGGAATTCACCCCTCCACTTT. It codes for CASSGGDRLWNSPLHF.

The CDR3 DNA sequence: TGCGCCAGCTCTTACAGGGGTAGCACCGGGGAGCTGTTTTTT. This sequence encodes CASSYRGSTGELFF. The chain couples TRBV10-1 to TRBJ2-2, with TRBD1 identical over 7 bases. This CDR3 has 14 residues. V trimming: 8 bases; J trimming: 4 bases; junction bases outside the gene matches: 7. Germline values: CDR1 WNHNN, CDR2 SYGVQD (reference sequence).

The V call is TRBV7-9, the J call TRBJ1-1; no definite D call. The V gene lost 5 bases and the J gene lost 6 bases, with 16 bases spanning the gap. Germline V gives CDR1 SEHNR, CDR2 FQNEAQ (reference sequence). The CDR3 is made up of 14 amino acids. The CDR3, as DNA: TGTGCCAGCAGCCTCTCCGGAGGCTACGCTGAAGCTTTCTTT. The encoded protein is CASSLSGGYAEAFF. The variable domain in full, completed from reference TRBV7-9 and TRBJ1-1, reads DTGVSQNPRHKITKRGQNVTFRCDPISEHNRLYWYRQTLGQGPEFLTYFQNEAQLEKSRLLSDRFSAERPKGSFSTLEIQRTEQGDSAMYLCASSLSGGYAEAFFGQGTRLTVV.

Only one count was recorded for this clone. V and J are TRBV9 and TRBJ1-4; TRBD1 is a possible D gene (5 bases). In germline, CDR1 is SGDLS, CDR2 YYNGEE. Trimming pared 2 bases from V and 8 bases from J, leaving 16 bases between. This CDR3 is 15 amino acids long. Written as DNA, the CDR3 is TGTGCCAGCAGCGTTTCTGGAGGGACCGGGGAAAAACTGTTTTTT. Translation gives CASSVSGGTGEKLFF.

This chain connects TRBV27 to TRBJ2-5; 11 nucleotides agree with TRBD2. V lost 2 bases and J lost 1; bases outside the gene matches: 3. The CDR3 runs 16 residues. Germline CDR1 and CDR2: MNHEY and SMNVEV (reference sequence). The CDR3 region is CASSLISGRGQETQYF. In DNA, the CDR3 is TGTGCCAGCAGTTTAATTAGCGGGAGGGGCCAAGAGACCCAGTACTTC.

The genes are TRBV28 and TRBJ1-5; the match to TRBD1 covers 7 bases. Germline V lookup: CDR1 MDHEN, CDR2 SYDVKM. The CDR3 length is 15 residues. V lost 6 bases and J lost 2; bases outside the gene matches: 7. The CDR3 DNA reads TGTGCCAGCAGGTCCGGGACAGAGGGCAATCAGCCCCAGCATTTT. Translated, it gives CASRSGTEGNQPQHF.

J is TRBJ2-1 and V is TRBV18, with TRBD2 matching 7 bases. This CDR3 is built from 14 residues. The germline CDR1 and CDR2 sequences are KGHSH and LQKENI. The V segment lost 4 bases and the J segment 3 bases; nucleotides outside the gene matches: 3. CDR3 sequence: CASSRRGNYNEQFF. Here the CDR3 DNA reads TGTGCCAGCTCACGGCGGGGGAACTACAATGAGCAGTTCTTC.

V usage is TRBV7-9 and J usage is TRBJ1-5, with D possibly TRBD1 on 6 matching bases. The germline gives CDR1 SEHNR, CDR2 FQNEAQ (reference sequence). The length of the CDR3 is 14 residues. The V and J ends lost 3 bases and 4 bases respectively, with 10 bases between them. CDR3 amino acids: CASSFGQGNQPQHF. The CDR3 bases are TGTGCCAGCAGCTTTGGCCAGGGGAATCAGCCCCAGCATTTT.

V is TRBV29-1 and J is TRBJ1-5; possible D gene TRBD1, 5 bases. Trimming took off 4 bases at V and 1 base at J, with 5 bases between the two ends. Germline values: CDR1 SQVTM, CDR2 ANQGSEA. The CDR3 sequence is 12 residues long. The CDR3 reads CSVAGSNQPQHF. The CDR3, as DNA: TGCAGCGTTGCAGGGAGCAATCAGCCCCAGCATTTT.

The J gene is TRBJ1-3, the V gene TRBV4-2; D gene ambiguous. The germline V and J ends were trimmed by 5 bases and 4 bases, with 15 bases remaining between them. Germline assignment: CDR1 LGHNA and CDR2 YNFKEQ. The CDR3 consists of 15 residues. DNA of the CDR3: TGTGCCAGCAGCTTGATGAGGGATCAAGGAAACACCATATATTTT. Translated: CASSLMRDQGNTIYF.